This T cell receptor (beta chain) emerged from a study of T cell repertoires in cytomegalovirus infection. Study details: Public TCR beta signatures marked donors with CMV infection and the matching HLA. General study findings and limits: HLA-C-restricted CMV clonotypes gave the most frequent clonotype in two of eight donors. Cumulative public TCR beta family frequency identified carriers of CMV plus the relevant HLA.

This clonotype turned up a few times. Its antigen remains unidentified. TCRdb analysed the reads with MiXCR anew, one entry per CDR3 protein. The sample comprises roughly 230,000 distinct CDR3 sequences, over 20% of which are singletons, and 15% to 20% rests with the top ten. CDR1 and CDR2 from the germline V gene are SGHDT and YYEEEE. The V segment lost 7 bases and the J segment 3 bases; nucleotides outside the gene matches: 8. The CDR3 has 14 amino acids. This chain joins TRBV5-6 and TRBJ2-7; 9 bases are shared with TRBD1. Sequencing was performed on CD8+ T cells from PBMCs. The sequence derives from a human donor in good health (CMV status not recorded). Some clones in this sample may be carry-over from other donors' samples. CDR3 protein: CASVPGTGIYEQYF. The DNA for the CDR3 is TGTGCCAGCGTCCCCGGGACAGGGATCTACGAGCAGTACTTC.